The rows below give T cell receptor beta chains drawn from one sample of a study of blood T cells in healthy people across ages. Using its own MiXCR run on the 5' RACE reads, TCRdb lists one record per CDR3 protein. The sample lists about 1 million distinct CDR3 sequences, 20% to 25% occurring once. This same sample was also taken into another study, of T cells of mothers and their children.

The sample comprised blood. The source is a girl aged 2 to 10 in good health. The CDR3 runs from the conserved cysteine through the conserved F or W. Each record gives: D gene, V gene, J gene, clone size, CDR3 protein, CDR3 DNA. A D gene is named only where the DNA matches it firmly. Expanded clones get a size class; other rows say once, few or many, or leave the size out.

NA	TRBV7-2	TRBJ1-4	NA	CASSSPREEVNEKLFF	TGTGCCAGCAGCAGTCCCAGGGAGGAGGTTAATGAAAAACTGTTTTTT
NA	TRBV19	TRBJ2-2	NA	CASSFHTGNTGELFF	TGTGCCAGTAGTTTCCACACAGGGAACACCGGGGAGCTGTTTTTT
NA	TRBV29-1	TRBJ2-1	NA	CSVEVESYNEQFF	TGCAGCGTCGAGGTCGAATCCTACAATGAGCAGTTCTTC
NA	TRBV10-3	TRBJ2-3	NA	CAISDPSEDTQYF	TGTGCCATCAGTGACCCCTCAGAGGATACGCAGTATTTT
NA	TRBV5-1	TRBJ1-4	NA	CASSPRGLEGEKLFF	TGCGCCAGCAGTCCCCGGGGCCTTGAAGGTGAAAAACTGTTTTTT
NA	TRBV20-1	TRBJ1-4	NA	CGTRGETNEKLFF	TGCGGGACGCGAGGGGAAACTAATGAAAAACTGTTTTTT
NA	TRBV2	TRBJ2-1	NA	CASSEGEYEQHF	TGTGCCAGCAGTGAAGGGGAATACGAGCAGCACTTC
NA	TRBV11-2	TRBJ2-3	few	CASRPAGETGNTQYF	TGTGCCAGCAGACCAGCGGGGGAGACAGGGAATACGCAGTATTTT
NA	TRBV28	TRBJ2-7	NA	CASSLLSGTSSYEQYF	TGTGCCAGCAGTTTACTGTCGGGGACCAGCTCCTACGAGCAGTACTTC
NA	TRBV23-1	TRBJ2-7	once	CASSPGRPAYEQYF	TGCGCCAGCAGTCCGGGACGGCCAGCCTACGAGCAGTACTTC
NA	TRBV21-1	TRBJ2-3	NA	CASSNPGTGRTDTQYF	TGTGCCAGCAGCAACCCCGGGACAGGTCGCACAGATACGCAGTATTTT
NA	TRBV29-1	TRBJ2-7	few	CSVVRHRGSEQYF	TGCAGCGTGGTCAGGCATAGGGGATCCGAGCAGTACTTC
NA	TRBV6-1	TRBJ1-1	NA	CATDLGRGARWGTEAFF	TGTGCCACCGACCTGGGGCGGGGCGCGAGATGGGGCACTGAAGCTTTCTTT
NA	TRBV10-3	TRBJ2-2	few	CAISRNTGELFF	TGTGCCATCAGCAGGAACACCGGGGAGCTGTTTTTT
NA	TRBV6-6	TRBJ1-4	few	CASSYSAGSEKLFF	TGTGCCAGCAGTTATTCCGCCGGGAGTGAAAAACTGTTTTTT
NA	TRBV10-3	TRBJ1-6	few	CAPQAGSPLHF	TGTGCCCCCCAAGCGGGGTCACCCCTCCACTTT
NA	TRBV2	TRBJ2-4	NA	CASIADRGKNIQYF	TGTGCCAGCATTGCCGATCGGGGCAAAAACATTCAGTACTTC
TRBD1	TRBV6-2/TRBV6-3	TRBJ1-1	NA	CASRTGEWTEAFF	TGTGCCAGCAGAACAGGGGAATGGACTGAAGCTTTCTTT
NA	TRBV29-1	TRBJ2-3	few	CSVEQSLNAQYF	TGCAGCGTTGAACAGTCTTTGAACGCGCAGTATTTT
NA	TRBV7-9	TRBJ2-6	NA	CASSLAAGAGANVLTF	TGTGCCAGCAGCTTAGCCGCAGGGGCTGGGGCCAACGTCCTGACTTTC
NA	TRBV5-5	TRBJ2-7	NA	CASSFLGGTSEQYF	TGTGCCAGCAGCTTTCTTGGCGGGACTTCCGAGCAGTACTTC
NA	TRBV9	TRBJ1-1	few	CASSPGQRKNTEAFF	TGTGCCAGCAGTCCTGGACAGCGTAAGAACACTGAAGCTTTCTTT
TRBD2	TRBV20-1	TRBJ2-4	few	CSARGGLAGALAKNIQYF	TGCAGTGCTAGGGGGGGACTAGCGGGGGCACTAGCCAAAAACATTCAGTACTTC
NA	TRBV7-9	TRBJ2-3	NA	CAPWGTEFGTQYF	TGTGCCCCCTGGGGGACCGAGTTCGGTACGCAGTATTTT
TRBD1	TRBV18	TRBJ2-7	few	CASSSPGTDYEQYF	TGTGCCAGCTCGAGTCCCGGGACAGACTACGAGCAGTACTTC
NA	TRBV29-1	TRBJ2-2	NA	CSVEYGRAGELFF	TGCAGCGTTGAATACGGGAGAGCCGGGGAGCTGTTTTTT
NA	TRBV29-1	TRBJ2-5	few	CSFSYTETQYF	TGCAGCTTCTCATACACTGAGACCCAGTACTTC
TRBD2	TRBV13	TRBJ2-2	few	CASFEALAVNTGELFF	TGTGCCAGCTTTGAGGCCCTAGCGGTCAACACCGGGGAGCTGTTTTTT
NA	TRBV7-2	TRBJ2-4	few	CASSSNPTVPNIQYF	TGTGCCAGCAGCTCCAACCCGACCGTCCCTAACATTCAGTACTTC
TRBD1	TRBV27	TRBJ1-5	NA	CASSDRGQPQHF	TGTGCCAGCAGTGACAGGGGTCAGCCCCAGCATTTT
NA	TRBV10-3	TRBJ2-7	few	CAISESTGPGKYYEQYF	TGTGCCATCAGTGAGTCGACGGGACCAGGGAAATACTACGAGCAGTACTTC
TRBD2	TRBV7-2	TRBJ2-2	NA	CASTSFGLAANTGELFF	TGTGCCAGCACCTCATTCGGACTAGCGGCGAACACCGGGGAGCTGTTTTTT
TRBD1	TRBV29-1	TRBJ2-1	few	CSVQGQGRNEQFF	TGCAGCGTTCAGGGACAGGGTAGGAATGAGCAGTTCTTC
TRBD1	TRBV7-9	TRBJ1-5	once	CASSPPGTVLQPQHF	TGTGCCAGCAGCCCTCCGGGGACAGTCCTTCAGCCCCAGCATTTT
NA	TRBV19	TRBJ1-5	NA	CASTSGMGQPQHF	TGTGCCAGTACCTCAGGGATGGGCCAGCCCCAGCATTTT
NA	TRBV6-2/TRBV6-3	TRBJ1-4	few	CASTATHGQKINEKLFF	TGTGCCAGCACTGCGACCCATGGACAGAAGATTAATGAAAAACTGTTTTTT
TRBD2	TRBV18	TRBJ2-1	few	CASSPPLAGANPKQFF	TGTGCCAGCTCACCTCCACTAGCGGGAGCAAACCCGAAGCAGTTCTTC
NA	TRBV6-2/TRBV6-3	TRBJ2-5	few	CAAGSNQETQYF	TGTGCCGCTGGGTCCAACCAAGAGACCCAGTACTTC
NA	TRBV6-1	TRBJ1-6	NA	CASTPTTGYYNSPLHF	TGTGCCAGCACTCCCACCACCGGTTATTATAATTCACCCCTCCACTTT
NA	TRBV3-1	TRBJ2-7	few	CASSHQVYTNSYEQYF	TGTGCCAGCAGCCACCAAGTCTACACCAACTCCTACGAGCAGTACTTC
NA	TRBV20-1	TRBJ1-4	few	CSAHPDGTSSEKLFF	TGCAGTGCCCACCCGGACGGCACTTCTAGTGAAAAACTGTTTTTT
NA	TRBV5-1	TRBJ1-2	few	CAGSPSPGNYGYTF	TGCGCCGGCAGCCCAAGTCCGGGAAACTATGGCTACACCTTC
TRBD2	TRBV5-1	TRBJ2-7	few	CASSGDTSGTYEQYF	TGCGCCAGCAGCGGAGACACTAGCGGGACCTACGAGCAGTACTTC